This T cell receptor beta chain was recorded in a study of blood T cell repertoires in COVID-19. Study at large: From the United States, Italy and Spain came samples of acute and convalescent COVID-19. Sources were T cells, B-cell-depleted T cells, or PBMCs; the material itself was cDNA or gDNA.

Germline V CDR1 and CDR2: LNHDA, SQIVND (reference sequence). Trimming pared 5 bases from V and 12 bases from J, leaving 23 bases between. The CDR3 totals 15 residues. Per the original data handling: Reference gene primer amplification in the assay estimated nucleated cell counts. Assay: immunoSEQ multiplex PCR; the TCRdb copy retains only in-frame clones and omits some. The D gene and trimming were derived from the DNA, and the V and J assignments and clone size from that table. This table holds over 150,000 clones, 65% to 90% found once. Sequencing was carried out using peripheral blood. The V call is TRBV19, the J call TRBJ2-1; possibly TRBD2 for D (6 bases). The origin of this receptor is a human donor in a cohort sampled during active COVID-19. CDR3 loop: CASSPGSPLDDGQFF. The CDR3 DNA reads TGTGCCAGTAGTCCCGGGAGTCCCTTAGATGATGGGCAGTTCTTC.